Below, 5 T cell receptor beta chains from the same sample are listed, as sequenced in a study of OX40 agonist ivuxolimab in advanced cancers. Data came from immunoSEQ multiplex PCR; TCRdb stores just in-frame clones and leaves some out. The table includes approximately 24,000 clones, under 80% detected once. Sequenced material: CD4+ or CD8+ T cells sorted from blood, taken in a trial of the OX40 agonist ivuxolimab. Source of these receptors: an adult with an advanced solid tumor such as melanoma, head and neck, liver or kidney cancer.

This clone was counted between two and nine times. The V gene is TRBV5-4, the J gene TRBJ1-1, with D possibly being TRBD1 (5 bases). Trimming pared 3 bases from V and 1 base from J, leaving 10 bases between. This CDR3 is 14 amino acids long. The germline V gene has CDR1 SGHNT and CDR2 YYREEE (reference sequence). In DNA form, the CDR3 reads TGTGCCAGCAGCTGGCGCAGGGAGAACACTGAAGCTTTCTTT. Translating gives CASSWRRENTEAFF.

The V gene is TRBV27, the J gene TRBJ1-6, with TRBD1 identical over 9 bases. The CDR3 extends over 14 amino acids. The V gene's germline CDR1 is MNHEY and CDR2 SMNVEV (reference sequence). V lost 7 bases to trimming and J lost 10 bases; unmatched junction nucleotides: 8. The CDR3 here is CASNPGTGNSPLHF. DNA of the CDR3: TGTGCCAGCAACCCCGGGACAGGGAACTCACCCCTCCACTTT.

The rearrangement uses TRBV9 and TRBJ2-3, with unresolved D. Germline values: CDR1 SGDLS, CDR2 YYNGEE. V was clipped by 2 bases and J by 0 bases, with 4 bases between them. The CDR3 length is 13 residues. CDR3 nucleotide sequence: TGTGCCAGCAGCGTTACTAGCACAGATACGCAGTATTTT. Amino acid sequence: CASSVTSTDTQYF.

This chain joins TRBV7-9 and TRBJ2-2; D remains ambiguous. The CDR3 is 15 amino acids. In germline, CDR1 is SEHNR, CDR2 FQNEAQ (reference sequence). Trimming stripped 2 bases from V and 0 bases from J, with 7 bases between. The CDR3, as DNA: TGTGCCAGCAGCTTACCCTCCGCGAACACCGGGGAGCTGTTTTTT. Translation: CASSLPSANTGELFF.

This clone was recorded a few times. The genes are TRBV30 and TRBJ2-4; D possibly corresponds to TRBD1 (5 bases). Germline loops: CDR1 GTSNPN, CDR2 SVGIG (reference sequence). Trimming took off 0 bases at V and 0 bases at J, with 9 bases between the two ends. The CDR3 is 15 amino acids. The CDR3 nucleotides read TGTGCCTGGAGTGTGGACACCGTAGCCAAAAACATTCAGTACTTC. It yields the protein CAWSVDTVAKNIQYF.